These 17 T cell receptor beta chains share one sample of origin, sequenced in a study of blood T cell repertoires in COVID-19. Profiling relied on immunoSEQ multiplex PCR, and the TCRdb table lists in-frame clones only, not all of them. The repertoire holds about 120,000 clones, with just over 85% as singletons. Sequenced sample: peripheral blood. Every receptor here comes from a woman in her fifties or sixties with active or convalescent COVID-19.

J is TRBJ2-3 and V is TRBV18; the D gene is possibly TRBD2 (5 bases). V was pared by 0 bases and J by 2 bases, with 9 bases between. CDR1 is KGHSH, CDR2 LQKENI, per germline. This CDR3 is built from 15 residues. CDR3 loop: CASSPPSGYTDTQYF. In nucleotides, the CDR3 is TGTGCCAGCTCACCACCGAGCGGATACACAGATACGCAGTATTTT.

The chain is built from TRBV3-1 (or the pseudogene TRBV3-2) and TRBJ2-7; TRBD2 aligns across 10 bases. CDR3 length: 16 residues. From germline, CDR1 is LGHDT and CDR2 YNNKEL (reference sequence). J lost 3 bases, V lost 10 bases, and 15 bases had no gene match. The DNA of the CDR3 is TGTGCCAACTGTCGGGTGGCTAGCGGGAGTGTCTACGAGCAGTACTTC. Translated: CANCRVASGSVYEQYF.

The J gene is TRBJ1-2, the V gene TRBV4-2; TRBD1 matches at 10 bases. Germline V lookup: CDR1 LGHNA, CDR2 YNFKEQ. The V segment lost 3 bases and the J segment 5 bases; nucleotides outside the gene matches: 12. The CDR3 extends over 17 amino acids. The DNA of the CDR3 is TGTGCCAGCAGCCAGGGGACAGGGGACGACCTGAGGTATGGCTACACCTTC. Amino acids: CASSQGTGDDLRYGYTF.

The CDR3 loop is CASSQDGETQYF. For the CDR3, the DNA is TGTGCCAGCAGCCAAGATGGCGAGACCCAGTACTTC. This chain connects TRBV14 to TRBJ2-5; D is ambiguous. Germline lookup yields CDR1 SGHDN and CDR2 FVKESK. The CDR3 has 12 residues. The V end lost 0 bases, the J end lost 5 bases, and 4 bases lay between the germline ends.

The chain links TRBV5-4 to TRBJ2-6, with D perhaps TRBD1 (6 bases). V was trimmed by 4 bases and J by 12 bases, leaving 29 bases between them. CDR1 and CDR2 (germline): SGHNT, YYREEE (reference sequence). This CDR3 spans 18 amino acids. The CDR3 region has the DNA TGTGCCAGCAGCAACACCCCCCGGACAGCCGTTCTTGCCGGCGTCCTGACTTTC. It specifies CASSNTPRTAVLAGVLTF.

For the CDR3, the DNA is TGTGCCATTGCGGACAGGGACGAGCAGTACTTC. Translated: CAIADRDEQYF. The chain is built from TRBV10-3 and TRBJ2-7; 8 nucleotides agree with TRBD1. The germline CDR1 and CDR2 sequences are ENHRY and SYGVKD. The CDR3 totals 11 residues. V dropped 9 bases and J dropped 5; count of bases not matched to a gene: 3.

The chain is built from TRBV4-1 and TRBJ2-2; D call uncertain. Per germline, CDR1 MGHRA and CDR2 YSYEKL. The CDR3 covers 15 residues. Trimming removed 3 bases from V and 5 bases from J, with 13 bases in between. CDR3 sequence: CASSHSGDITGELFF. The CDR3 coding sequence is TGCGCCAGCAGCCATTCAGGTGACATAACCGGGGAGCTGTTTTTT.

The chain joins TRBV4-1 to TRBJ2-1; no clear D gene. The CDR3 runs to 14 residues. V was pared by 0 bases and J by 6 bases, with 9 bases between. The germline V gene encodes CDR1 MGHRA and CDR2 YSYEKL. Here the CDR3 DNA reads TGCGCCAGCAGCCAAGAGGTAACAGTCAATGAGCAGTTCTTC. Its protein product is CASSQEVTVNEQFF.

This clone came up once. This chain uses TRBV3-1 (or the pseudogene TRBV3-2) with TRBJ1-1; 9 nucleotides agree with TRBD1. Germline assignment: CDR1 LGHDT and CDR2 YNNKEL (reference sequence). The J segment lost 5 bases and the V segment lost 3 bases, leaving 7 bases of the junction unmatched. This CDR3 region has 15 residues. Here the CDR3 reads CASSHPGTGRTEAFF. The CDR3 bases are TGTGCCAGCAGCCATCCCGGGACAGGGAGAACTGAAGCTTTCTTT.

The V call is TRBV18, the J call TRBJ2-1; TRBD2 matches 13 bases. This CDR3 is 16 amino acids long. With 3 bases clipped from V and 5 bases from J, the junction kept 4 bases outside the gene matches. Germline values: CDR1 KGHSH, CDR2 LQKENI. The DNA of the CDR3 is TGTGCCAGCTCACCCCGACTAGCGGGAGGTAACAATGAGCAGTTCTTC. The encoded protein is CASSPRLAGGNNEQFF.

The chain joins TRBV10-2 to TRBJ1-2; 7 bases fit TRBD1. There are 17 residues in the CDR3. V lost 0 bases and J lost 4; bases outside the gene matches: 11. Germline CDR1 reads WSHSY; CDR2 reads SAAADI. This CDR3 is CASSESRQGLKPYGYTF. In DNA, the CDR3 is TGCGCCAGCAGTGAGTCAAGACAGGGCCTAAAGCCCTATGGCTACACCTTC.

DNA of the CDR3: TGTGCCAGCAGCCCCGGAGAGACCCAGTACTTC. This sequence encodes CASSPGETQYF. The rearrangement joins TRBV9 to TRBJ2-5; D gene unclear. V was shortened by 4 bases and J by 4 bases, with 5 bases between the two germline ends. This CDR3 has 11 residues. Germline V gives CDR1 SGDLS, CDR2 YYNGEE. Drawing the rest from reference TRBV9 and TRBJ2-5, the complete variable domain is DSGVTQTPKHLITATGQRVTLRCSPRSGDLSVYWYQQSLDQGLQFLIQYYNGEERAKGNILERFSAQQFPDLHSELNLSSLELGDSALYFCASSPGETQYFGPGTRLLVL.

The chain has TRBV5-8 and TRBJ2-7; D is perhaps TRBD1 (6 bases). Germline-derived CDR1 and CDR2 are SGHTS and YDEGEE. Trimming left V 6 bases short and J 1 base short, with 14 bases between. The CDR3 spans 14 residues. The CDR3 sequence: CASNGQGFSYEQYF. The CDR3 DNA sequence: TGTGCCAGCAATGGGCAGGGGTTTTCCTACGAGCAGTACTTC.

The rearrangement joins TRBV25-1 to TRBJ2-1; TRBD2 might be the D (6 bases). The germline V gene encodes CDR1 MGHDK and CDR2 SYGVNS. There are 16 residues in the CDR3. V was pared by 1 base and J by 6 bases, with 16 bases between. Here the CDR3 DNA reads TGTGCCAGCAGTGAATCAGAAGTAGGACTACGCAATGAGCAGTTCTTC. This codes for CASSESEVGLRNEQFF. The full variable domain, completed using reference TRBV25-1 and TRBJ2-1, is EADIYQTPRYLVIGTGKKITLECSQTMGHDKMYWYQQDPGMELHLIHYSYGVNSTEKGDLSSESTVSRIRTEHFPLTLESARPSHTSQYLCASSESEVGLRNEQFFGPGTRLTVL.

The chain uses TRBV3-1 (or the pseudogene TRBV3-2) and TRBJ1-6; D may be TRBD1 (6 bases). From germline, CDR1 is LGHDT and CDR2 YNNKEL (reference sequence). This CDR3 contains 16 residues. The germline V and J ends were trimmed by 0 bases and 10 bases, with 16 bases remaining between them. In DNA, the CDR3 is TGTGCCAGCAGCCAAGAGAACAGGGATGTGGGGTCACCCCTCCACTTT. The encoded protein is CASSQENRDVGSPLHF.

The chain uses TRBV7-3 and TRBJ2-4; D is undetermined. The CDR3 runs 13 residues. The V end lost 2 bases, the J end lost 9 bases, and 11 bases lay between the germline ends. The germline V gene encodes CDR1 SGHTA and CDR2 FQGTGA. CDR3 nucleotides: TGTGCCAGCAGCTTAGGCCGGTCGGGCATTCAGTACTTC. This encodes CASSLGRSGIQYF.

CDR3 sequence reads: CASSLAPTTNEKLFF. In DNA form, the CDR3 reads TGTGCCAGCAGCTTAGCACCTACAACTAATGAAAAACTGTTTTTT. The chain joins TRBV11-2 to TRBJ1-4; D not certain. The CDR3 runs to 15 residues. V was trimmed by 1 base and J by 0 bases, leaving 6 bases between them. Germline-derived CDR1 and CDR2 are SGHAT and FQNNGV.